This is a list of T cell receptor beta chains from one sample in a study of cytomegalovirus exposure and HLA in healthy donors. Sequencing was performed with immunoSEQ multiplex PCR; in TCRdb, only in-frame clones are kept and a portion is missing. The sample includes 150,000 to 200,000 clones, approximately 96% of them seen just once. The sample comprised PBMCs. These TCRs come from a woman younger than 30 in good health and CMV-seronegative. The CDR3 runs from the conserved cysteine through the conserved F or W. The order of the fields is V gene, D gene, clone size, J gene, CDR3 protein, CDR3 DNA. D genes are given only for firm matches. Expanded clones get a size class; other rows say once, few or many, or leave the size out.

TRBV19	TRBD1	NA	TRBJ1-2	CASSTPETGAYGYTF	TGTGCCAGTAGTACCCCCGAGACAGGGGCCTATGGCTACACCTTC
TRBV4-1	NA	NA	TRBJ2-3	CASSQTYGIRNADTQYF	TGCGCCAGCAGCCAGACCTACGGGATCAGGAATGCAGATACGCAGTATTTT
TRBV7-2	NA	NA	TRBJ1-1	CASSLRQYTEAFF	TGTGCCAGCAGCCTACGACAGTACACTGAAGCTTTCTTT
TRBV2	TRBD2	NA	TRBJ2-5	CATGDPRGGRETQYF	TGTGCCACTGGGGACCCTCGGGGGGGGCGAGAGACCCAGTACTTC
TRBV2	TRBD1	NA	TRBJ2-2	CASSDVTGVTGELFF	TGTGCCAGCAGTGACGTTACAGGGGTCACCGGGGAGCTGTTTTTT
TRBV5-1	TRBD1	once	TRBJ2-5	CASSSGQAEQETQYF	TGCGCCAGCAGCTCAGGACAGGCTGAACAAGAGACCCAGTACTTC
TRBV7-3	TRBD1	NA	TRBJ2-5	CASSYTGAPGEETQYF	TGTGCCAGCAGTTACACAGGGGCCCCCGGAGAGGAGACCCAGTACTTC
TRBV18	NA	NA	TRBJ1-1	CASSVAGESTEAFF	TGTGCCAGCTCAGTCGCTGGGGAGAGCACTGAAGCTTTCTTT
TRBV14	NA	NA	TRBJ1-6	CASSQGQGNSPLHF	TGTGCCAGCAGCCAGGGGCAGGGTAATTCACCCCTCCACTTT
TRBV5-4	TRBD2	once	TRBJ2-5	CASRLAGGRETQYF	TGTGCCAGCAGACTGGCGGGAGGACGAGAGACCCAGTACTTC
TRBV6-6	NA	NA	TRBJ2-5	CASSSRGQETQYF	TGTGCCAGCAGTTCCAGGGGCCAAGAGACCCAGTACTTC
TRBV9	NA	few	TRBJ1-1	CASSVERNTEAFF	TGTGCCAGCAGCGTAGAGAGGAACACTGAAGCTTTCTTT
TRBV7-9	TRBD2	NA	TRBJ2-5	CASSSGTSIQETQYF	TGTGCCAGCAGCTCGGGGACTAGCATCCAAGAGACCCAGTACTTC
TRBV19	NA	NA	TRBJ1-1	CASSFRVGGDTEAFF	TGTGCCAGTAGTTTCAGGGTTGGGGGGGACACTGAAGCTTTCTTT
TRBV5-6	NA	NA	TRBJ2-1	CASSSHGGPYNEQFF	TGTGCCAGCAGCTCGCACGGGGGACCCTACAATGAGCAGTTCTTC
TRBV7-8	TRBD2	once	TRBJ2-5	CASSLWAGESETQYF	TGTGCCAGCAGCTTATGGGCGGGGGAGAGTGAGACCCAGTACTTC
TRBV30	TRBD1	NA	TRBJ2-7	CAWRDRAYEQYF	TGTGCCTGGAGGGACAGGGCCTACGAGCAGTACTTC
TRBV2	NA	NA	TRBJ1-6	CASSGFSLGDPSLTLHF	TGTGCCAGCAGTGGATTTAGCCTCGGCGACCCTTCCCTGACCCTCCACTTT
TRBV6-5	NA	NA	TRBJ2-1	CASSGGNYNEQFF	TGTGCCAGCAGTGGGGGGAACTACAATGAGCAGTTCTTC
TRBV6-5	NA	NA	TRBJ1-2	CATQGGGFYGYTF	TGTGCCACACAGGGAGGGGGATTCTATGGCTACACCTTC
TRBV7-9	NA	NA	TRBJ2-3	CASSQAHELDTQYF	TGTGCCAGCAGCCAGGCCCACGAGCTAGATACGCAGTATTTT
TRBV6-5	TRBD2	NA	TRBJ2-1	CASSYDKRGIAFF	TGTGCCAGCAGTTACGATAAGCGGGGGATAGCCTTCTTC
TRBV19	TRBD1	NA	TRBJ1-2	CASSIGTGGSHGYTF	TGTGCCAGTAGTATAGGGACAGGGGGCTCTCACGGCTACACCTTC
TRBV9	TRBD2	NA	TRBJ2-3	CASSPGAGGQQDTQYF	TGTGCCAGCAGCCCTGGAGCGGGGGGCCAACAGGATACGCAGTATTTT
TRBV19	NA	NA	TRBJ1-2	CASSTGLYYGYTF	TGTGCCAGTTCGACGGGACTTTACTATGGCTACACCTTC
TRBV11-2	TRBD2	NA	TRBJ2-1	CASSLELAGDYNEQFF	TGTGCCAGCAGCTTAGAACTAGCGGGGGACTACAATGAGCAGTTCTTC
TRBV7-6	NA	NA	TRBJ2-3	CASSLAPTELSSTDTQYF	TGTGCCAGCAGCTTAGCGCCGACAGAGCTTTCTAGCACAGATACGCAGTATTTT
TRBV2	NA	NA	TRBJ1-4	CAGRGTDEKLFF	TGTGCCGGAAGGGGTACGGATGAAAAACTGTTTTTT
TRBV5-1	TRBD1	NA	TRBJ1-2	CASSYLTGANSGYTF	TGCGCCAGCAGCTATCTTACAGGGGCGAATAGCGGCTACACCTTC
TRBV7-9	NA	NA	TRBJ2-2	CASSVTRDTGELFF	TGTGCCAGCAGCGTTACCAGGGATACCGGGGAGCTGTTTTTT
TRBV9	NA	NA	TRBJ1-4	CASSSRTRDSF	TGTGCCAGCAGCTCCCGTACCCGAGACAGTTTT
TRBV5-6	NA	few	TRBJ2-7	CASSFGGDEQYF	TGTGCCAGCAGCTTCGGGGGTGACGAGCAGTACTTC
TRBV10-3	NA	NA	TRBJ2-7	CAISESQSPTAYEQYF	TGTGCCATCAGTGAGTCGCAGTCCCCCACCGCCTACGAGCAGTACTTC
TRBV6-6	NA	NA	TRBJ1-2	CASRNGARGYGYTF	TGTGCCAGCAGAAACGGGGCGCGGGGCTATGGCTACACCTTC
TRBV7-9	NA	NA	TRBJ1-2	CASSLASQGCTF	TGTGCCAGCAGCTTAGCGAGTCAGGGATGCACCTTC
TRBV6-5	NA	NA	TRBJ2-7	CASSYGESYEQYF	TGTGCCAGCAGTTACGGGGAGTCCTACGAGCAGTACTTC
TRBV4-2	NA	NA	TRBJ2-7	CASSQDLKQATYEQYF	TGTGCCAGCAGCCAAGATCTTAAACAGGCTACCTACGAGCAGTACTTC
TRBV7-2	TRBD2	NA	TRBJ2-1	CASSLVGGGGLNEQFF	TGTGCCAGCAGCTTAGTAGGCGGGGGGGGGCTCAATGAGCAGTTCTTC
TRBV7-2	NA	NA	TRBJ1-2	CASSRQDGYGYTF	TGTGCCAGCAGCCGCCAGGATGGCTATGGCTACACCTTC
TRBV11-1	NA	NA	TRBJ2-5	CASSLGAGTGIPRETQYF	TGTGCCAGCAGCTTAGGGGCTGGCACAGGCATTCCCCGAGAGACCCAGTACTTC
TRBV18	TRBD1	NA	TRBJ2-2	CASSPAQPGQGIHGELFF	TGTGCCAGCTCACCCGCGCAACCGGGACAGGGGATTCACGGGGAGCTGTTTTTT
TRBV5-4	NA	once	TRBJ1-2	CASSADISYGYTF	TGTGCCAGCAGCGCGGACATCAGCTATGGCTACACCTTC
TRBV7-9	NA	NA	TRBJ2-5	CASSLRGGGGTEPQETQYF	TGTGCCAGCAGCTTAAGGGGCGGTGGGGGGACAGAACCCCAAGAGACCCAGTACTTC
TRBV4-3	NA	once	TRBJ2-3	CASSRENTDTQYF	TGCGCCAGCAGCCGGGAGAACACAGATACGCAGTATTTT
TRBV9	NA	few	TRBJ1-6	CASSVGQGRGSPLHF	TGTGCCAGCAGCGTAGGGCAGGGGAGGGGTTCACCCCTCCACTTT
TRBV29-1	TRBD2	NA	TRBJ2-3	CSVEGLAGKGTDTQYF	TGCAGCGTTGAAGGACTAGCGGGGAAGGGGACAGATACGCAGTATTTT
TRBV6-4	NA	NA	TRBJ2-5	CASSVLSCGYQETQYF	TGTGCCAGCAGTGTCCTGTCCTGCGGGTACCAAGAGACCCAGTACTTC
TRBV7-3	TRBD1	NA	TRBJ1-2	CASSYDPLGDSCYGYTF	TGTGCCAGCAGCTATGACCCCCTAGGGGACAGTTGTTATGGCTACACCTTC
TRBV4-3	NA	NA	TRBJ1-1	CASSQEVRQGFTEAFF	TGCGCCAGCAGCCAAGAAGTTCGGCAGGGGTTCACTGAAGCTTTCTTT
TRBV27	NA	once	TRBJ1-6	CASRPTGSTYNSPLHF	TGTGCCAGCAGACCGACAGGATCTACCTATAATTCACCCCTCCACTTT
TRBV19	NA	NA	TRBJ1-5	CASSIGSRALNQPQHF	TGTGCCAGTAGTATTGGTTCGAGGGCACTCAATCAGCCCCAGCATTTT
TRBV15	NA	NA	TRBJ2-7	CATSKGDASSYEQYF	TGTGCCACCAGCAAGGGGGACGCGAGCTCCTACGAGCAGTACTTC
TRBV7-9	NA	once	TRBJ1-2	CASSLEGTGFYGYTF	TGTGCCAGCAGCTTAGAAGGTACAGGTTTCTATGGCTACACCTTC
TRBV5-4	TRBD2	NA	TRBJ2-7	CASSFTSENEQYF	TGTGCCAGCAGCTTTACTAGCGAGAACGAGCAGTACTTC
TRBV7-8	NA	NA	TRBJ2-7	CASSLVTGDSYEQYF	TGTGCCAGCAGCTTAGTGACGGGGGACTCCTACGAGCAGTACTTC